These T cell receptor beta chains were read from a single sample in a study of regulatory T cells in long-lasting Graves disease. Via MiXCR, TCRdb re-called the multiplex PCR reads, giving one row per CDR3 protein. The sample carries roughly 450,000 distinct CDR3 sequences, under 25% recorded once. The sequenced sample was peripheral blood mononuclear cells (PBMCs), obtained when the disease was refractory, from a patient treated with antithyroid drugs. The receptors here all came from a female donor with Graves disease. CDR3s include the opening cysteine and the closing phenylalanine or tryptophan.

j_call v_call cdr3_aa
TRBJ1-2 TRBV6-5 CASSYQYGYTF
TRBJ2-2 TRBV4-3 CASSQDRAQTGELFF
TRBJ1-5 TRBV27 CASSTGGALPQHF
TRBJ2-1 TRBV5-6 CASSPPGLIEDEQFF
TRBJ1-1 TRBV20-1 CAAQGAGTEAFF
TRBJ1-2 TRBV29-1 CSSLGVRDYGYTF
TRBJ1-4 TRBV27 CASSSVNEKLFF
TRBJ1-2 TRBV6-1 CASRPLGGHGYTF
TRBJ2-5 TRBV7-2 CASSQRDRGQETQYF
TRBJ1-1 TRBV12-3/TRBV12-4 CASSSSGTTEAFF
TRBJ1-4 TRBV19 CASTEGLREKLFF
TRBJ1-5 TRBV7-2 CASSLGGWYSNQPQHF
TRBJ1-2 TRBV28 CASRMDRADGYTF
TRBJ2-5 TRBV7-7 CASSKDRGETQYF
TRBJ1-2 TRBV20-1 CSARDWDNYGYTF
TRBJ1-5 TRBV19 CASSRGRENQPQHF
TRBJ1-3 TRBV7-9 CASSRQVHSGNTIYF
TRBJ2-7 TRBV7-9 CASSSDRGSSYEQYF
TRBJ2-7 TRBV4-1 CASSQGSGSVYEQYF
TRBJ2-5 TRBV28 CASRPQGKETQYF
TRBJ1-4 TRBV3-1 CASSQDEVLNEKLFF
TRBJ1-2 TRBV9 CASSAGLPHGYTF
TRBJ2-5 TRBV30 CAWNRKETQYF
TRBJ2-7 TRBV28 CASSLNRRGYTYEQYF
TRBJ1-1 TRBV5-5 CASSAYRGRGTEAFF
TRBJ1-2 TRBV29-1 CGARLSTGNYGYTF
TRBJ1-5 TRBV28 CASSQGQPSNQPQHF
TRBJ1-2 TRBV28 CASSFAEHGYTF
TRBJ2-7 TRBV20-1 CSAEGTSYEQYF